This TCR beta chain was captured by sequencing in a study of shared clonotypes between healthy human individuals (dated by TCRdb to the early 2020s). Broadly, across the study: The cohort comprised a couple of women and a few men aged 18 to 49 years. The study deeply sequenced blood TCR repertoires of about 5 healthy adults to estimate repertoire size and the extent of clonotype sharing between individuals. Different laboratories and diverse techniques were used to prepare libraries and sequence TCR repertoires, to increase sequencing depth and limit assay-specific biases. Leukapheresis yielded between about 0.94 and 9 billion PBMCs per donor. Beyond this particular receptor, the publication reports: Pairwise subsampling led to the expectation that sequencing depth would affect the degree of clonotype sharing among donors. Sampling was restricted to blood, and TCR repertoires in tissue are likely to differ from TCR repertoires in blood. Because the study included only a small number of donors, the genetic and exposure-history diversity represented was limited.

The sample holds a few counts of this clone. The clone's antigen remains unknown. Qualities for individual bases were not recorded, and no much larger clone is one base off. Inclusive of the bounding cysteine and phenylalanine, the CDR3 is 20 residues long. CDR3 DNA only is kept here, 60 bases in frame from base 1. Ends trimmed: V by 0 bases, J by 0 bases; bases unmatched to a gene: 10. Based on the germline V gene, the CDR1 and CDR2 sequences are SQVTM and ANQGSEA. The donors were healthy, HIV-negative adults who had no recently reported acute infections or vaccinations. All donors were Caucasian adults living in Nashville, Tennessee, USA. For unsorted samples, roughly 91 million PBMCs were counted, and genomic DNA was extracted using the QIAamp DNA Blood Mini kit. Blood was obtained by leukapheresis, after which PBMCs were separated by Ficoll-Histopaque density gradient centrifugation and cryopreserved in liquid nitrogen vapor phase.

TCR CDR3 regions were amplified from genomic DNA by multiplex PCR using the deep immunoSEQ assay. For each cell subset, the extracted genomic DNA was distributed evenly across all wells of several immunoSEQ 96-well plates, and each plate served as one replicate. For unsorted PBMC, each replicate PCR was loaded with 300 ng genomic DNA, equivalent to roughly 33,000 T cell genomes. Unsorted PBMC genomic DNA was sequenced across ten immunoSEQ deep assay plates. The purified libraries were quantified using a Qubit 3.0 fluorometer, sized with a Bioanalyzer 2100, and then quantified again using the KAPA Library Quantification kit. Each immunoSEQ 96-well plate was sequenced on its own single-read 150-cycle Illumina NextSeq 550 flow cell. In the source study's methods: The immunoSEQ output contained only junctional sequences without quality scores, so filtering could not match that applied to full-length reads. Sequences were annotated with PyIR, a Python wrapper for IgBLAST v1.9, using IMGT germline references to assign V/J genes and CDR3. Reads were removed for weak V/J assignments (E-value above 1e-6), missing CDR3, stop codons, out-of-frame junctions, or ambiguous translated residues. V3J clonotypes were defined as sequences sharing an identical inferred V gene, J gene, and CDR3 amino acid sequence. The percentage overlap between two repertoires was calculated by dividing the number of shared unique clonotypes by the size of the smaller repertoire. Richness of each repertoire was evaluated using RTK rarefaction, the Chao1 estimator, and Recon v2.1 estimates of unobserved clonotypes. The table was pulled from immuneACCESS by TCRdb, which kept in-frame rearrangements only. Such tables lose some clones; where checked, under half of the loss comes from unresolved V genes, and the rest has no known cause. That table furnishes V, J and clone size, whereas the DNA furnished D and trimming. The sample table records 470,000 or so clones; 70% to 80% of these occur just once. About 11% of the sample belongs to the ten largest clones.

Sequences were obtained from PBMCs. The receptor's source is a middle-aged woman in good health. Some clones in this sample may be carry-over from other donors' samples. The chain links TRBV29-1 with TRBJ2-1, and TRBD2 matches 14 of the central bases. CDR3 loop: CSVEDEGTSGSSFSYNEQFF. The sequence in DNA is TGCAGCGTTGAAGATGAGGGGACTAGCGGGAGCAGTTTCTCCTACAATGAGCAGTTCTTC.